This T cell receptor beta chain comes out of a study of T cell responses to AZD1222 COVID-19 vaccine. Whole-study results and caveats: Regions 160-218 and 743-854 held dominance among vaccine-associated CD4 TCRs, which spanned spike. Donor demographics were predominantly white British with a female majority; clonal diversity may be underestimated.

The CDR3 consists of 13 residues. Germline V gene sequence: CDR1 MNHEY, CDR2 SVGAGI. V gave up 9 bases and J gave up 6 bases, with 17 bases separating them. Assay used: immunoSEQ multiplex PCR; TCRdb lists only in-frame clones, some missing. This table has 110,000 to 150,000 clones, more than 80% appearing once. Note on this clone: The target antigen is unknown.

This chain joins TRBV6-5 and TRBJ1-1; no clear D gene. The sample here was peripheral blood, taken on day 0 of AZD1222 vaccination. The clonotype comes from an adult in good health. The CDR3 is CASGLTWGAEAFF. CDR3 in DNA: TGTGCCAGTGGCCTCACCTGGGGAGCTGAAGCTTTCTTT.